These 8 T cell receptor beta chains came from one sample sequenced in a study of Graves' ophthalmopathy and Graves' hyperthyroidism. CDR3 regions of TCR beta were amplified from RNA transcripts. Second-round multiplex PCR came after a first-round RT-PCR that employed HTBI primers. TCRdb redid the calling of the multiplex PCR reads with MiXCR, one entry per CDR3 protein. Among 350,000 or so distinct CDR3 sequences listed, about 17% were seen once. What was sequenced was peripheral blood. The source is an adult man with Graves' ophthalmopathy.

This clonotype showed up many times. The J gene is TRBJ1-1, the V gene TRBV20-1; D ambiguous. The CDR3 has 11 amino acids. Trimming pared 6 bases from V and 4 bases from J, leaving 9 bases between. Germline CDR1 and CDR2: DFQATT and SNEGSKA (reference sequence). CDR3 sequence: CSAEKSTEAFF. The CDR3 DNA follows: TGCAGTGCAGAAAAGAGCACTGAAGCTTTCTTT.

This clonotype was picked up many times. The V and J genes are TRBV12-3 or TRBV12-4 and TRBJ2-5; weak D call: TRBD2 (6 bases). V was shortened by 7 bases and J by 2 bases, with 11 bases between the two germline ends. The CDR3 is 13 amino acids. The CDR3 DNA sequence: TGTGCCAGCATCGGACTATTGCAAGAGACCCAGTACTTC. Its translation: CASIGLLQETQYF.

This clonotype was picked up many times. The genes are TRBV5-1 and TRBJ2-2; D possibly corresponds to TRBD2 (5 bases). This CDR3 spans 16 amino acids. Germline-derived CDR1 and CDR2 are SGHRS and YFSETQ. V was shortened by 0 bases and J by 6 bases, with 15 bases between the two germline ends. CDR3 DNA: TGCGCCAGCAGCTTGGCTTCTTCACGGGGATCCGGGGAGCTGTTTTTT. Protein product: CASSLASSRGSGELFF.

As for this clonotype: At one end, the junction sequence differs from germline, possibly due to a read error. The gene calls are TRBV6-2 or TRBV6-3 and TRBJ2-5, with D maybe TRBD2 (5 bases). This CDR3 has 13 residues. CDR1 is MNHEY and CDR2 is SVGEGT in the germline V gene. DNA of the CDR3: TGTGCCAGCAGTGATACCCACAGCGGAAGCCCGAACTTC. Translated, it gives CASSDTHSGSPNF.

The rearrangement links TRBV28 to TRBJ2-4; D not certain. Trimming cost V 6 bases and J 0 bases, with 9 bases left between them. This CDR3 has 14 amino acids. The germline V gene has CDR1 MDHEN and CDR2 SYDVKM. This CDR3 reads CASRGDLAKNIQYF. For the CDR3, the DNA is TGTGCCAGCAGGGGTGACTTAGCCAAAAACATTCAGTACTTC.

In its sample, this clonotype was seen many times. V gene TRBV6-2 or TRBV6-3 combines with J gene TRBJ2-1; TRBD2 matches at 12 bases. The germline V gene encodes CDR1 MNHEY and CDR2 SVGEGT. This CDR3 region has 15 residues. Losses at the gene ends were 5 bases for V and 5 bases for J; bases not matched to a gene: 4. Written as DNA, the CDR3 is TGTGCCAGCAGTCCACTAGCGGGAGGCGACAATGAGCAGTTCTTC. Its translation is CASSPLAGGDNEQFF.

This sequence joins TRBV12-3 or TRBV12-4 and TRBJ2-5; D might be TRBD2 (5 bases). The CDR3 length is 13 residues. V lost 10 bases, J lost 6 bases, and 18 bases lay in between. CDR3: CATAGYGVQTQYF. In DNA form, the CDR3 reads TGTGCCACCGCGGGCTACGGGGTACAGACCCAGTACTTC.

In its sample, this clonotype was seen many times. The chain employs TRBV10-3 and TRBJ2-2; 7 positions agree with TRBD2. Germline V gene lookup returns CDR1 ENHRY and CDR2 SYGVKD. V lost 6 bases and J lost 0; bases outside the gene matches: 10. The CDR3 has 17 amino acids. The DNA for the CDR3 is TGTGCCATCAGCTTAAACCGGGAGGTCGCGAACACCGGGGAGCTGTTTTTT. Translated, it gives CAISLNREVANTGELFF.